One sample yielded the 25 T cell receptor beta chains listed below, sequenced in a study of T cells in tuberculosis. The data were produced by immunoSEQ multiplex PCR, yet TCRdb's version contains in-frame clones alone and is incomplete. Here the sample spans some 28,000 clones, around 90% being singletons. The sample was PBMCs. These TCRs come from a donor between 10 and 35 years old with latent tuberculosis or without tuberculosis infection.

The rearrangement joins TRBV5-8 to TRBJ2-3; 10 nucleotides agree with TRBD2. The CDR3 runs 16 residues. Germline-derived CDR1 and CDR2 are SGHTS and YDEGEE. V was pared by 2 bases and J by 1 base, with 4 bases of the junction left unmatched. This CDR3 is CASSFAGTSGTDTQYF. Here the CDR3 DNA reads TGTGCCAGCAGCTTTGCCGGGACTAGCGGCACAGATACGCAGTATTTT. Full variable domain (rest looked up from reference TRBV5-8 and TRBJ2-3): EAGVTQSPTHLIKTRGQQATLRCSPISGHTSVYWYQQALGLGLQFLLWYDEGEERNRGNFPPRFSGRQFPNYSSELNVNALELEDSALYLCASSFAGTSGTDTQYFGPGTRLTVL.

The CDR3 nucleotides read TGTGCCTTACGGACTCGACGCGATAATTCACCCCTCCACTTT. It translates to CALRTRRDNSPLHF. The rearrangement links TRBV30 to TRBJ1-6; D call uncertain. This CDR3 has 14 amino acids. Germline CDR1 is GTSNPN and CDR2 is SVGIG (reference sequence). Trimming took off 7 bases at V and 5 bases at J, with 15 bases between the two ends.

This chain joins TRBV6-5 and TRBJ2-3, with D possibly being TRBD1 (5 bases). Germline V gene data show CDR1 as MNHEY and CDR2 as SVGAGI. This CDR3 has 14 amino acids. Trimming took off 6 bases at V and 1 base at J, with 11 bases between the two ends. The DNA for the CDR3 is TGTGCCAGCAGCGCAGGGCCAGGCACAGATACGCAGTATTTT. Protein: CASSAGPGTDTQYF.

The V and J genes are TRBV15 and TRBJ2-3; possible D gene TRBD2, 5 bases. Trimming shortened V by 6 bases and J by 1 base, and 14 bases separated the two germline ends. This CDR3 spans 15 amino acids. CDR1 and CDR2 (germline): LNHNV, YYDKDF (reference sequence). CDR3 protein: CATSRSGIGTDTQYF. The CDR3 nucleotides are TGTGCCACCAGTCGTTCGGGGATCGGCACAGATACGCAGTATTTT. The full variable domain, completed using reference TRBV15 and TRBJ2-3, is DAMVIQNPRYQVTQFGKPVTLSCSQTLNHNVMYWYQQKSSQAPKLLFHYYDKDFNNEADTPDNFQSRRPNTSFCFLDIRSPGLGDTAMYLCATSRSGIGTDTQYFGPGTRLTVL.

This chain links TRBV25-1 with TRBJ1-1; the D gene is possibly TRBD1 (6 bases). In germline, CDR1 is MGHDK, CDR2 SYGVNS. This CDR3 has 14 amino acids. The V end was cut by 4 bases, the J end by 5 bases, with 14 bases between. The chain's CDR3 is CASSGRGGRTEAFF. CDR3 nucleotide sequence: TGTGCCAGCAGTGGGAGGGGGGGTAGGACTGAAGCTTTCTTT.

This clone occurred a few times. The V call is TRBV5-1, the J call TRBJ2-7, with 9 bases matching TRBD1. From germline, CDR1 is SGHRS and CDR2 YFSETQ. The CDR3 sequence is 12 residues long. The V and J ends lost 5 bases and 6 bases, in that order; junction bases with no gene match: 3. CDR3 nucleotides: TGCGCCAGCAGATTGACAGGGGGCGAGCAGTACTTC. Translating gives CASRLTGGEQYF.

V gene TRBV18 combines with J gene TRBJ1-3, with 8 bases that match TRBD1. Germline CDR1 reads KGHSH; CDR2 reads LQKENI. This CDR3 contains 16 residues. After removal of 2 bases from V and 3 bases from J, the junction contained 6 bases not matched to a gene. For the CDR3, the DNA is TGTGCCAGCTCACCAGCGGACAGGGCGGATGGAAACACCATATATTTT. Translation gives CASSPADRADGNTIYF.

V is TRBV19 and J is TRBJ1-2, with D possibly being TRBD1 (6 bases). The germline V gene has CDR1 LNHDA and CDR2 SQIVND (reference sequence). The germline V and J ends were trimmed by 5 bases and 8 bases, with 12 bases remaining between them. The CDR3 runs 12 residues. Here the CDR3 reads CASSPQQGGYTF. CDR3 bases: TGTGCCAGTAGTCCGCAACAGGGCGGCTACACCTTC.

The genes are TRBV2 and TRBJ2-1; D is perhaps TRBD2 (6 bases). V was clipped by 10 bases and J by 6 bases, with 10 bases between them. Germline assignment: CDR1 SNHLY and CDR2 FYNNEI. The CDR3 consists of 11 residues. The CDR3 DNA is TGTGCCACCGGGGGAGGCAATGAGCAGTTCTTC. This translates into CATGGGNEQFF.

Notes on this clone: This sample includes further DNA sequences coding for the same CDR3. The chain combines TRBV6-4 with TRBJ2-1; 11 bases line up with TRBD2. Germline V gene data show CDR1 as MRHNA and CDR2 as SNTAGT. V gave up 0 bases and J gave up 6 bases; unmatched junction bases: 1. The CDR3 is 15 amino acids. The CDR3 here is CASSDSSGGANEQFF. The CDR3 nucleotides are TGTGCCAGCAGTGACTCTAGCGGGGGGGCCAATGAGCAGTTCTTC.

The chain employs TRBV7-2 and TRBJ1-1; no definite D call. The germline CDR1 and CDR2 sequences are SGHTA and FQGNSA. The CDR3 runs to 15 residues. Trimming took 2 bases from V and 0 from J, leaving 10 bases between them. For the CDR3, the DNA is TGTGCCAGCAGCTTATCGCACACACTGAACACTGAAGCTTTCTTT. Translated: CASSLSHTLNTEAFF.

The gene calls are TRBV11-2 and TRBJ2-7; D may be TRBD1 (6 bases). Trimming pared 5 bases from V and 5 bases from J, leaving 13 bases between. The CDR3 runs 13 residues. Looked up from germline, CDR1 is SGHAT and CDR2 is FQNNGV. CDR3 protein: CASSPRTADEQYF. The DNA for the CDR3 is TGTGCCAGCAGCCCCAGGACAGCTGACGAGCAGTACTTC.

The chain couples TRBV6-1 to TRBJ1-5; 9 bases are a match to TRBD1. The ends lost 6 bases at V and 5 bases at J; junction bases unmatched: 8. This CDR3 has 15 residues. Germline CDR1 and CDR2: MNHNS and SASEGT. Here the CDR3 reads CASSEAGQGHQPQHF. In DNA, the CDR3 is TGTGCCAGCAGCGAGGCCGGACAGGGGCATCAGCCCCAGCATTTT.

V gene TRBV15 combines with J gene TRBJ1-2; maybe TRBD1 (5 bases). The CDR3 covers 13 residues. V was shortened by 1 base and J by 6 bases, with 9 bases between the two germline ends. The V gene's germline CDR1 is LNHNV and CDR2 YYDKDF (reference sequence). The CDR3 coding sequence is TGTGCCACCAGCAGAGGGACACCACATGGCTACACCTTC. As protein: CATSRGTPHGYTF.

As to this clone: The junction does not match germline at one end; this may be a read error. The V and J genes are TRBV28 and TRBJ1-1, with TRBD1 as a possible D gene (6 bases). The CDR3 covers 13 residues. Germline V lookup: CDR1 MDHEN, CDR2 SYDVKM. The CDR3 reads CASSLPGTRTVRF. The CDR3 region has the DNA TGTGCCAGCAGCCTACCGGGAACTCGGACAGTCAGATTT.

This clone was seen only once. This chain joins TRBV4-1 and TRBJ2-7; TRBD1 might be the D (6 bases). V lost 0 bases to trimming and J lost 4 bases, with 13 bases between them. The germline CDR1 and CDR2 sequences are MGHRA and YSYEKL. The CDR3 is made up of 15 amino acids. CDR3 sequence: CASSQDRSQGYEQYF. CDR3 coding DNA: TGCGCCAGCAGCCAAGATAGGTCGCAGGGGTACGAGCAGTACTTC.

This chain joins TRBV5-6 and TRBJ2-6; no clear D. In germline, CDR1 is SGHDT, CDR2 YYEEEE. The CDR3 has 19 residues. The germline V and J ends were trimmed by 2 bases and 0 bases, with 18 bases remaining between them. CDR3 protein: CASSFLRRLTVSGANVLTF. CDR3 DNA: TGTGCCAGCAGCTTTCTTAGACGGCTAACAGTCTCTGGGGCCAACGTCCTGACTTTC. The complete variable domain, with remaining parts taken from reference TRBV5-6 and TRBJ2-6, reads DAGVTQSPTHLIKTRGQQVTLRCSPKSGHDTVSWYQQALGQGPQFIFQYYEEEERQRGNFPDRFSGHQFPNYSSELNVNALLLGDSALYLCASSFLRRLTVSGANVLTFGAGSRLTVL.

The V and J genes are TRBV7-8 and TRBJ2-3; the match to TRBD2 covers 9 bases. Germline loops: CDR1 SGHVS, CDR2 FQNEAQ. This CDR3 region has 17 residues. With V trimmed by 0 bases and J by 2 bases, 6 bases remained unmatched. The CDR3 loop reads CASSLAGGTSFTDTQYF. CDR3 DNA sequence: TGTGCCAGCAGCTTAGCCGGCGGGACTAGCTTCACAGATACGCAGTATTTT.

This clone was counted only a few times. The chain recombines TRBV20-1 with TRBJ1-2, with D possibly matching TRBD1 (6 bases). CDR1 DFQATT and CDR2 SNEGSKA come from the germline V gene (reference sequence). This CDR3 contains 11 residues. The V gene lost 5 bases and the J gene lost 4 bases, with 8 bases spanning the gap. CDR3 sequence reads: CSAVQGYGYTF. Here the CDR3 DNA reads TGCAGTGCTGTACAGGGCTATGGCTACACCTTC.

This clone has a handful of counts. The V and J genes are TRBV18 and TRBJ2-2; 7 bases align to TRBD1. The CDR3 covers 16 residues. V was pared by 1 base and J by 4 bases, with 6 bases of the junction left unmatched. Germline assignment: CDR1 KGHSH and CDR2 LQKENI. The CDR3 reads CASSPRQDRFTGELFF. The CDR3 DNA is TGTGCCAGCTCACCACGTCAGGACAGGTTCACCGGGGAGCTGTTTTTT.

This clone was seen more than once but under ten times. The V and J genes are TRBV14 and TRBJ2-7; 8 bases line up with TRBD2. Germline V gene lookup returns CDR1 SGHDN and CDR2 FVKESK. CDR3 length equals 14 residues. V lost 4 bases, J lost 6 bases, and 8 bases stayed unmatched. The CDR3 here is CASSRIAGTSEQYF. CDR3 DNA: TGTGCCAGCAGCCGAATAGCGGGGACGAGCGAGCAGTACTTC. Combining the CDR3 with reference TRBV14 and TRBJ2-7 gives the whole variable domain EAGVTQFPSHSVIEKGQTVTLRCDPISGHDNLYWYRRVMGKEIKFLLHFVKESKQDESGMPNNRFLAERTGGTYSTLKVQPAELEDSGVYFCASSRIAGTSEQYFGPGTRLTVT.

This chain uses TRBV5-5 with TRBJ2-5, with a weak D call TRBD2 (6 bases). The CDR3 loop spans 14 amino acids. Trimming cost V 6 bases and J 3 bases, with 15 bases left between them. Germline V lookup: CDR1 SGHKS, CDR2 YYEKEE (reference sequence). CDR3 sequence (DNA): TGTGCCAGCATCAGGGTCGGGGGTAAAGAGACCCAGTACTTC. Protein: CASIRVGGKETQYF.

J is TRBJ2-3 and V is TRBV27, with D maybe TRBD2 (7 bases). The V end was cut by 7 bases, the J end by 4 bases, with 12 bases between. The CDR3 contains 13 residues. Per the germline V gene, CDR1 is MNHEY and CDR2 is SMNVEV (reference sequence). The CDR3 DNA sequence: TGTGCCAGCACGGGCGGGGGCGCAGATACGCAGTATTTT. This codes for CASTGGGADTQYF.

This chain joins TRBV10-2 and TRBJ2-1; D is perhaps TRBD2 (6 bases). V was clipped by 8 bases and J by 6 bases, with 17 bases between them. The CDR3 has 14 residues. CDR1 is WSHSY, CDR2 SAAADI, per germline. The CDR3: CASGGTSTSNEQFF. As DNA, the CDR3 is TGCGCCAGCGGGGGTACTAGCACGTCCAATGAGCAGTTCTTC.

The V and J genes are TRBV5-1 and TRBJ2-3; 7 bases match TRBD1. This CDR3 has 16 amino acids. The trim removed 0 bases at V and 0 bases at J, leaving 4 bases unmatched. Germline V gene data show CDR1 as SGHRS and CDR2 as YFSETQ. CDR3: CASSLAGQASTDTQYF. The DNA of the CDR3 is TGCGCCAGCAGCTTGGCCGGACAGGCTAGCACAGATACGCAGTATTTT.